This entry is about one T cell receptor (beta chain). Antigen: not known. This sample is drawn from a study of cytomegalovirus exposure and HLA in healthy donors. With 60 Vbeta and 13 Jbeta primers, the PCR was carried out. Clones were sequenced by immunoSEQ multiplex PCR, and TCRdb holds only the in-frame ones, with some missing. The table lists more than 150,000 clones, around four fifths of them singletons, with less than 2% in the top ten. Study-wide results and caveats: Relative to equally common others, HLA-associated TCR beta chains showed greater clonal expansion in a later analysis. In an earlier analysis, about 87% or about 30%: the productive usage of most TCR beta V segments. In a later analysis, across HLA loci, associated TCR counts were highest for DRB1, lowest for HLA-C.

Looked up from germline, CDR1 is SGHDN and CDR2 is FVKESK. The CDR3 spans 17 residues. The V and J ends lost 3 bases and 0 bases respectively, with 15 bases between them. The TCR was taken from a woman younger than 35 in good health and CMV-seronegative. Material: PBMCs. The V call is TRBV14, the J call TRBJ1-3; tentative D call: TRBD1 (6 bases). CDR3 nucleotide sequence: TGTGCCAGCAGCCATCCCGGGACACCGATCTCTGGAAACACCATATATTTT. As protein: CASSHPGTPISGNTIYF.